Following are 30 T cell receptor beta chains from one sample sequenced in a study of blood T cell repertoires in COVID-19. Produced via immunoSEQ multiplex PCR; TCRdb's table is partial and in-frame only. Seen here are 200,000 to 250,000 clones, 80% to 90% observed once, and the top ten hold roughly 4%. Material: PBMCs or T cells enriched from blood (not recorded which). Receptors were obtained from a woman aged 25-40 years who had been exposed to COVID-19.

The chain recombines TRBV10-3 with TRBJ1-1; D is unresolved. Trimming removed 2 bases from V and 1 base from J, with 11 bases in between. The CDR3 runs 15 residues. CDR1 and CDR2 (germline): ENHRY, SYGVKD. This CDR3 reads CAISEPGASNTEAFF. The DNA for the CDR3 is TGTGCCATCAGTGAGCCGGGTGCATCGAACACTGAAGCTTTCTTT.

The chain joins TRBV6-5 to TRBJ2-4; maybe TRBD2 (6 bases). The CDR3 extends over 13 amino acids. Germline assignment: CDR1 MNHEY and CDR2 SVGAGI. The V end was cut by 7 bases, the J end by 6 bases, with 13 bases between. The CDR3 sequence is CASTAGLGNIQYF. CDR3 bases: TGTGCCAGCACGGCGGGGCTTGGAAACATTCAGTACTTC.

In its sample, this clone was seen a few times. The chain couples TRBV9 to TRBJ1-2; 7 bases line up with TRBD1. The V gene end was trimmed by 4 bases and the J gene end by 6 bases; junction bases not matched to a gene: 6. Germline V gene data show CDR1 as SGDLS and CDR2 as YYNGEE. CDR3 length equals 13 residues. The CDR3 region is CASSLDRANGYTF. The CDR3, as DNA: TGTGCCAGCAGCCTCGACAGGGCTAATGGCTACACCTTC.

This clone has only one observation. DNA for the CDR3: TGTGCCAGCAGTGAAGAGCAGGGGGCGAGTACGCAGTATTTT. This encodes CASSEEQGASTQYF. The chain links TRBV2 to TRBJ2-3; TRBD1 matches 8 bases. J gave up 8 bases and V 1 base, and 5 bases lay outside the gene matches. The CDR3 has 14 amino acids. Per the germline V gene, CDR1 is SNHLY and CDR2 is FYNNEI.

CDR3 sequence: CASRQGTSNTGELFF. CDR3 in DNA: TGCGCCAGCAGACAGGGGACGTCGAACACCGGGGAGCTGTTTTTT. The V and J genes are TRBV10-2 and TRBJ2-2, with 7 bases fitting TRBD1. V shed 6 bases, J shed 0 bases, and the junction held 4 bases outside the gene matches. This CDR3 contains 15 residues. Germline V gene data show CDR1 as WSHSY and CDR2 as SAAADI.

The chain joins TRBV10-2 to TRBJ1-1; D perhaps matches TRBD1 (5 bases). Per germline, CDR1 WSHSY and CDR2 SAAADI. Trimming left V 0 bases short and J 7 bases short, with 12 bases between. The CDR3 runs 14 residues. The DNA of the CDR3 is TGCGCCAGCAGTGAGTCGGGGGGAGCCCATGAAGCTTTCTTT. Its protein product is CASSESGGAHEAFF.

V and J are TRBV28 and TRBJ2-2; 8 bases are a match to TRBD1. The CDR3 runs 14 residues. J gave up 3 bases and V 9 bases, and 6 bases lay outside the gene matches. Germline CDR1 MDHEN, CDR2 SYDVKM. The CDR3 DNA sequence: TGTGCCAGTACGGGACAGGATGACACCGGGGAGCTGTTTTTT. This encodes CASTGQDDTGELFF.

CDR3 amino acids: CASSPWTRGGYEQYF. In DNA, the CDR3 is TGTGCCAGCAGCCCGTGGACTCGTGGGGGGTACGAGCAGTACTTC. The V gene is TRBV5-5, the J gene TRBJ2-7, with D perhaps matching TRBD2 (6 bases). Germline-derived CDR1 and CDR2 are SGHKS and YYEKEE (reference sequence). The V end was cut by 4 bases, the J end by 4 bases, with 18 bases between. The CDR3 runs 15 residues.

The V gene is TRBV4-1, the J gene TRBJ2-1, with TRBD2 as a possible D gene (6 bases). The CDR3 totals 17 residues. Trimming took 0 bases from V and 6 from J, leaving 18 bases between them. The germline CDR1 and CDR2 sequences are MGHRA and YSYEKL. CDR3 sequence reads: CASSQDLSGTYTNEQFF. The CDR3 bases are TGCGCCAGCAGCCAAGACCTTAGCGGAACATATACCAATGAGCAGTTCTTC.

The chain uses TRBV3-1 (or the pseudogene TRBV3-2) and TRBJ2-5; a possible D gene is TRBD2 (7 bases). The CDR3 length is 18 residues. Trimming removed 1 base at V and 5 bases at J, with 23 bases between. Germline CDR1 reads LGHDT; CDR2 reads YNNKEL (reference sequence). The CDR3 reads CASSQGFDAGAAGETQYF. CDR3 nucleotides: TGTGCCAGCAGCCAAGGATTTGACGCGGGGGCCGCCGGCGAGACCCAGTACTTC.

The CDR3 protein is CASSQEVGYRLANQETQYF. The CDR3 coding sequence is TGTGCCAGCAGCCAAGAAGTAGGATACCGACTAGCGAATCAAGAGACCCAGTACTTC. The chain links TRBV4-2 to TRBJ2-5, with 8 bases identical to TRBD2. Trimming at V came to 0 bases and at J to 2 bases, leaving 14 bases not matched to a gene. The CDR3 sequence is 19 residues long. Germline assignment: CDR1 LGHNA and CDR2 YNFKEQ.

The CDR3 loop is CASSVGASGDFYEQYF. The CDR3 bases are TGTGCCAGCAGCGTAGGGGCTAGCGGGGATTTCTACGAGCAGTACTTC. The chain carries TRBV9 and TRBJ2-7, with 9 bases matching TRBD2. Germline V CDR1 and CDR2: SGDLS, YYNGEE. Trimming at V came to 0 bases and at J to 3 bases, leaving 7 bases not matched to a gene. The CDR3 contains 16 residues.

The V call is TRBV5-1, the J call TRBJ1-1; 9 bases are shared with TRBD1. CDR3 length equals 16 residues. CDR1 SGHRS and CDR2 YFSETQ come from the germline V gene. Losses at the gene ends were 3 bases for V and 0 bases for J; bases not matched to a gene: 6. CDR3 sequence: CASSSDRGGLNTEAFF. The DNA for the CDR3 is TGCGCCAGCAGCTCGGACAGGGGAGGGCTGAACACTGAAGCTTTCTTT.

This rearrangement joins TRBV6-4 to TRBJ1-1; no clear D gene. Germline CDR1 is MRHNA and CDR2 is SNTAGT. This CDR3 spans 13 amino acids. Trimming took off 4 bases at V and 1 base at J, with 7 bases between the two ends. CDR3 region: CASSAGRNTEAFF. The CDR3 DNA sequence: TGTGCCAGCAGTGCTGGCAGGAACACTGAAGCTTTCTTT.

This chain joins TRBV27 and TRBJ1-5; TRBD1 matches 9 bases. Germline assignment: CDR1 MNHEY and CDR2 SMNVEV (reference sequence). Trimming took 1 base from V and 6 from J; bases not matched to a gene: 7. The CDR3 sequence is 16 residues long. The CDR3 sequence is CASSLLGQGSGQPQHF. DNA of the CDR3: TGTGCCAGCAGTTTATTGGGACAGGGCAGCGGTCAGCCCCAGCATTTT.

The chain employs TRBV7-9 and TRBJ1-2; D might be TRBD1 (5 bases). CDR3 size: 12 residues. Trimming took 1 base from V and 5 from J, leaving 5 bases between them. Germline CDR1 SEHNR, CDR2 FQNEAQ (reference sequence). The CDR3 region is CASSLEGYGYTF. The DNA of the CDR3 is TGTGCCAGCAGCTTAGAGGGGTATGGCTACACCTTC.

The genes are TRBV29-1 and TRBJ1-1, with D tentatively TRBD1 (6 bases). Deletions cut 6 bases from V and 7 bases from J, with 21 bases between. Per the germline V gene, CDR1 is SQVTM and CDR2 is ANQGSEA. CDR3 length equals 14 residues. The CDR3 spells CSVRRSGASGEAFF. The CDR3 DNA reads TGCAGCGTCCGAAGGTCAGGGGCTAGTGGTGAAGCTTTCTTT.

The chain joins TRBV4-1 to TRBJ2-6, with 9 bases aligning to TRBD1. The CDR3 has 18 residues. V shed 0 bases and J 1 base; nucleotides not matched to a gene: 4. Germline-derived CDR1 and CDR2 are MGHRA and YSYEKL. This CDR3 is CASSQEGTGTSGANVLTF. The CDR3 nucleotides are TGCGCCAGCAGCCAAGAAGGGACAGGGACTTCTGGGGCCAACGTCCTGACTTTC.

This clone was seen more than once but under ten times. The chain joins TRBV27 to TRBJ2-2; D is perhaps TRBD1 (6 bases). V lost 7 bases to trimming and J lost 3 bases, with 12 bases between them. The CDR3 extends over 14 amino acids. The germline V gene encodes CDR1 MNHEY and CDR2 SMNVEV (reference sequence). The CDR3 spells CASKWGPDTGELFF. CDR3 DNA sequence: TGTGCCAGCAAGTGGGGGCCGGACACCGGGGAGCTGTTTTTT.

V usage is TRBV24-1 and J usage is TRBJ1-2; unclear D gene. Germline V gives CDR1 KGHDR, CDR2 SFDVKD. The V gene lost 5 bases and the J gene lost 3 bases, with 9 bases spanning the gap. This CDR3 has 13 amino acids. The CDR3 region is CATSARGDYGYTF. The CDR3 region has the DNA TGTGCCACCAGTGCCCGGGGTGACTATGGCTACACCTTC.

The rearrangement uses TRBV15 and TRBJ1-6; D is uncertain. CDR3 length: 15 amino acids. Germline CDR1 is LNHNV and CDR2 is YYDKDF (reference sequence). Trimming took 3 bases from V and 8 from J, leaving 14 bases between them. The CDR3 DNA is TGTGCCACCAGCAGGGAGACTGCTCTTGATTCACCCCTCCACTTT. Its protein is CATSRETALDSPLHF.

CDR3 bases: TGTGCCAGCTCACCACCCGCTAGGTCCTACGAGCAGTACTTC. Amino acid sequence: CASSPPARSYEQYF. The rearrangement links TRBV18 to TRBJ2-7; D is ambiguous. The CDR3 is made up of 14 amino acids. Germline-derived CDR1 and CDR2 are KGHSH and LQKENI. V gave up 0 bases and J gave up 1 base, with 7 bases separating them.

This clone occurred a few times. J is TRBJ2-7 and V is TRBV4-2; 8 bases match TRBD1. Germline CDR1 is LGHNA and CDR2 is YNFKEQ. CDR3 length: 15 residues. V lost 0 bases and J lost 5; bases outside the gene matches: 6. CDR3 nucleotide sequence: TGTGCCAGCAGCCAAGAAGGACAGGGTGGCCACGAGCAGTACTTC. Amino acid sequence: CASSQEGQGGHEQYF.

The J gene is TRBJ1-5, the V gene TRBV2, with D perhaps TRBD1 (5 bases). The CDR3 covers 14 residues. Germline CDR1 is SNHLY and CDR2 is FYNNEI. Trimming pared 6 bases from V and 2 bases from J, leaving 11 bases between. CDR3 nucleotide sequence: TGTGCCAGCAGGTTGGGGGGAGGCAATCAGCCCCAGCATTTT. It yields the protein CASRLGGGNQPQHF.

The V gene is TRBV27, the J gene TRBJ2-2, with D perhaps matching TRBD2 (6 bases). Germline CDR1 and CDR2: MNHEY and SMNVEV (reference sequence). CDR3 size: 16 residues. Trimming shortened V by 5 bases and J by 3 bases, and 16 bases separated the two germline ends. CDR3 bases: TGTGCCAGCAGTCTCTTTGTGGGGGGATACACCGGGGAGCTGTTTTTT. This encodes CASSLFVGGYTGELFF.

This rearrangement joins TRBV7-2 to TRBJ1-2; a possible D gene is TRBD1 (5 bases). The CDR3 extends over 10 amino acids. Trimming cost V 10 bases and J 6 bases, with 9 bases left between them. Per the germline V gene, CDR1 is SGHTA and CDR2 is FQGNSA. CDR3 region: CANARDGYTF. The CDR3 region has the DNA TGTGCCAACGCCAGGGATGGCTACACCTTC.

The rearrangement uses TRBV5-1 and TRBJ2-7, with 8 bases aligning to TRBD1. Germline V gene data show CDR1 as SGHRS and CDR2 as YFSETQ. The CDR3 runs to 12 residues. V trimming: 4 bases; J trimming: 7 bases; junction bases outside the gene matches: 4. CDR3 loop: CASSTDRGEQYF. CDR3 nucleotides: TGCGCCAGCAGCACCGACAGGGGAGAGCAGTACTTC.

Only one count was recorded for this clone. This chain joins TRBV5-1 and TRBJ2-3; 7 positions match TRBD2. The CDR3 contains 15 residues. Germline CDR1 reads SGHRS; CDR2 reads YFSETQ. V shed 9 bases, J shed 8 bases, and the junction held 18 bases outside the gene matches. The CDR3, as DNA: TGCGCCACCTCAGGAGTAGGTTTCAGGGAGGGTACGCAGTATTTT. Translated: CATSGVGFREGTQYF.

This chain links TRBV5-6 with TRBJ1-2; no definite D call. The germline V and J ends were trimmed by 3 bases and 4 bases, with 16 bases remaining between them. The V gene's germline CDR1 is SGHDT and CDR2 YYEEEE. The CDR3 runs to 15 residues. CDR3 sequence reads: CASSSGNTSPYGYTF. In nucleotides, the CDR3 is TGTGCCAGCAGCTCCGGGAACACCTCTCCCTATGGCTACACCTTC.

V usage is TRBV2 and J usage is TRBJ2-1, with D hard to call. CDR3 length: 12 residues. The V gene lost 5 bases and the J gene lost 9 bases, with 11 bases spanning the gap. From germline, CDR1 is SNHLY and CDR2 FYNNEI. The DNA for the CDR3 is TGTGCCAGCAGTATTGGAGTTGGTGAGCAGTTCTTC. Protein: CASSIGVGEQFF.